This T cell receptor beta chain was recorded in a study of response to subunit inactivated influenza vaccine. Study findings and constraints: Researchers suggested that each seasonal influenza vaccination recruits few new T cells.

One entry per CDR3 protein results from TCRdb running MiXCR on the RT-PCR reads. Of fewer than 550,000 distinct CDR3 sequences in the sample, 25% were seen once. Turning to this clonotype: Antigen specificity is unknown.

Source: CD4+ T cells sorted from PBMCs, taken 4 to 6 days after vaccination. The receptor comes from a man aged 45 to 65 who received an inactivated influenza vaccine.

CDR3 loop: CASSLGGGAYEQFF. The DNA of the CDR3 is TGTGCCAGCAGTTTAGGCGGGGGGGCTTATGAGCAGTTCTTC. V gene TRBV12-3 or TRBV12-4 combines with J gene TRBJ2-1; 9 bases align to TRBD2. This CDR3 has 14 amino acids. Trimming at V came to 1 base and at J to 8 bases, leaving 3 bases not matched to a gene.